Each of the 3 T cell receptor beta chains below was sequenced from the same sample in a study of shared clonotypes between healthy human individuals. Assay: immunoSEQ multiplex PCR; the TCRdb copy retains only in-frame clones and omits some. The data show around 2.5 million clones, with 80% to 95% seen just once and 0.36% held by the top ten. The sample taken for sequencing was naive CD4+ T cells from PBMCs. Specified subset: CD45RA+ positively selected. These receptors came from a man aged 18 to 30 in good health. Some clones in this sample may be carry-over from other donors' samples.

V gene TRBV4-2 combines with J gene TRBJ2-3, with D unresolved. Germline V gene lookup returns CDR1 LGHNA and CDR2 YNFKEQ. The V and J ends lost 1 base and 4 bases respectively, with 9 bases between them. This CDR3 has 14 amino acids. The CDR3 is CASSQGTRSDTQYF. Here the CDR3 DNA reads TGTGCCAGCAGCCAAGGTACTCGCTCAGATACGCAGTATTTT.

The chain couples TRBV5-1 to TRBJ2-7, with unresolved D. V was trimmed by 2 bases and J by 12 bases, leaving 12 bases between them. This CDR3 is built from 11 residues. CDR1 and CDR2 (germline): SGHRS, YFSETQ. This CDR3 is CASSFHGRRYF. As DNA, the CDR3 is TGCGCCAGCAGCTTTCACGGTCGGCGGTACTTC.

The chain is built from TRBV2 and TRBJ2-5; D gene ambiguous. V dropped 5 bases and J dropped 5 bases, with 6 bases sitting between them. The CDR3 is made up of 11 amino acids. Germline assignment: CDR1 SNHLY and CDR2 FYNNEI. The CDR3 here is CASSYMETQYF. The CDR3 nucleotides are TGTGCCAGCAGTTATATGGAGACCCAGTACTTC.